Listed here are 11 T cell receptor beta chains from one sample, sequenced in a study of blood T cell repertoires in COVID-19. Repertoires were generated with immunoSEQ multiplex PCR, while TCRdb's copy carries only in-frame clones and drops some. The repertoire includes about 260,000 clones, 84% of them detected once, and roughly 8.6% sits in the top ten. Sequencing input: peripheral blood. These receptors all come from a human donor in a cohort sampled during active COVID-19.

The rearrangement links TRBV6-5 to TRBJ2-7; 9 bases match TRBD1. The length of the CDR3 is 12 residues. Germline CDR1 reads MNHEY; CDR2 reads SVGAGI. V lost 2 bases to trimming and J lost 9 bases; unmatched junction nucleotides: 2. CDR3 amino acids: CASSYRTGAQYF. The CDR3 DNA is TGTGCCAGCAGTTACCGGACAGGGGCGCAGTACTTC.

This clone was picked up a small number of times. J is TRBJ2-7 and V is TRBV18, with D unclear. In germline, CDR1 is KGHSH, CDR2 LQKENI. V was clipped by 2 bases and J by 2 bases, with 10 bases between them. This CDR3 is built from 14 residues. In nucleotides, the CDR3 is TGTGCCAGCTCACCAATCGGCGGTGCCTACGAGCAGTACTTC. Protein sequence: CASSPIGGAYEQYF.

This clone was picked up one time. CDR3 DNA: TGTGCCAGCAGCCAAAGAGGAGACAGGGTGAGAGAGACCCAGTACTTC. Its protein is CASSQRGDRVRETQYF. The J gene is TRBJ2-5, the V gene TRBV9, with 7 bases lining up with TRBD1. V lost 4 bases and J lost 4; bases outside the gene matches: 13. This CDR3 spans 16 amino acids. Per germline, CDR1 SGDLS and CDR2 YYNGEE.

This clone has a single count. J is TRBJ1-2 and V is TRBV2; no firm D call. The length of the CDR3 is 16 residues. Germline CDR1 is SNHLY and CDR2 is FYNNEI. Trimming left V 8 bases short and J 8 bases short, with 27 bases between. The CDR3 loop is CASSPTSGQKIGGYTF. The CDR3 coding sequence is TGTGCCAGCTCCCCTACGAGCGGGCAGAAGATTGGAGGCTACACCTTC.

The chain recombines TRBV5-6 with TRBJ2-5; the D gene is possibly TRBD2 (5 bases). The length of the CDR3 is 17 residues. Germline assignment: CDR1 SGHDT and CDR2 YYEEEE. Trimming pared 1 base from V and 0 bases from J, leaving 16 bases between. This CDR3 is CASSLMPQAGYQETQYF. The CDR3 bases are TGTGCCAGCAGCTTGATGCCTCAGGCGGGTTACCAAGAGACCCAGTACTTC.

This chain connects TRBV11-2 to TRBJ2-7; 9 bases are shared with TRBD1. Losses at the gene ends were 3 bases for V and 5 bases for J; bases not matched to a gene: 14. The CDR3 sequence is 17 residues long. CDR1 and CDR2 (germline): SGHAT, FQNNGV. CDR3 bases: TGTGCCAGCAGCTTTGGACAGGGGAGTTTTCTTCTTAACGAGCAGTACTTC. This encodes CASSFGQGSFLLNEQYF.

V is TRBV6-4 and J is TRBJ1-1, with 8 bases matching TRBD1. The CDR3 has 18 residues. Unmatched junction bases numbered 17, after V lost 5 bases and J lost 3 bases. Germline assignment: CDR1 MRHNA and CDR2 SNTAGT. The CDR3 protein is CASSLQSLRGRRDTEAFF. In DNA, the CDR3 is TGTGCCAGCAGTCTTCAGAGCCTCAGGGGGCGCAGGGACACTGAAGCTTTCTTT.

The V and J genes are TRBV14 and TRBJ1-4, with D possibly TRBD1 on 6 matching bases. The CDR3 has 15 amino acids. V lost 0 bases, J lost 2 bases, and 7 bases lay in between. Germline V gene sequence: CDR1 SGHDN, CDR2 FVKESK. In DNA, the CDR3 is TGTGCCAGCAGCCAAGATAGGGGGACTAATGAAAAACTGTTTTTT. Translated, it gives CASSQDRGTNEKLFF.

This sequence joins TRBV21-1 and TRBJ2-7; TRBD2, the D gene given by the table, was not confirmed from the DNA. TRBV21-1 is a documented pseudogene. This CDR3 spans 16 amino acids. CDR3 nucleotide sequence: TGTGCCAGCAGCACTACTAGCGGGGGGTCCTCCTACGAGCAGTACTTC. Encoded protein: CASSTTSGGSSYEQYF.

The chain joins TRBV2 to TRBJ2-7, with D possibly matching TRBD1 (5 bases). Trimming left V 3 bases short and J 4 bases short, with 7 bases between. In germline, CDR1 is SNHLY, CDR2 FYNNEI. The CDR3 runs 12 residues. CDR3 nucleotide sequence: TGTGCCAGCAGTGAGGCAGGGTACGAGCAGTACTTC. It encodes CASSEAGYEQYF.

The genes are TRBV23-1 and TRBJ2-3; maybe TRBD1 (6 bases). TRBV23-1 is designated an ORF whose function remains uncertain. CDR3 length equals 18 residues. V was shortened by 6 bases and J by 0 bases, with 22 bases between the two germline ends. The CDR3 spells CASSPYPGDHSSTDTQYF. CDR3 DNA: TGCGCCAGCAGCCCATACCCAGGGGACCACTCTAGCACAGATACGCAGTATTTT.